Given below is one T cell receptor (beta chain) in context. Its target antigen remains unknown. No qualities accompany the bases; no much larger clone lies one base away. The donors were healthy, HIV-negative adults who had no recently reported acute infections or vaccinations. Every donor was a Caucasian adult living in Nashville, Tennessee, USA. Magnetic negative selection was used to enrich CD4+ T cells, after which naive cells were positively selected on CD45RA and the negative fraction became the memory subset. Blood was collected by leukapheresis, and PBMCs were isolated by Ficoll-Histopaque density gradient centrifugation and then cryopreserved in liquid nitrogen vapor phase. Analytical flow cytometry was used to check the purity and quantity of every magnetically sorted T cell population. From each sorted fraction, genomic DNA was isolated and quantified by UV absorbance on a Nanodrop 2000c.

The germline ends are 9 bases apart after V is trimmed by 4 bases and J by 8 bases. From the cysteine up to the phenylalanine, the CDR3 has a length of 12 residues. CDR3 DNA is the only sequence kept; it has 36 bases, read in frame from the first base. CDR1 and CDR2 are read off the germline V gene (reference sequence) as LNHDA and SQIVND. Using the deep immunoSEQ assay, TCR CDR3 regions were amplified from genomic DNA by multiplex PCR. For each cell subset, the extracted genomic DNA was distributed evenly across all wells of several immunoSEQ 96-well plates, and each plate served as one replicate. For sorted subsets, each replicate PCR was loaded with 200 ng genomic DNA, equivalent to some 31,000 T cell genomes. Purified libraries were measured with a Qubit 3.0 fluorometer, size-checked on a Bioanalyzer 2100, and measured again with the KAPA Library Quantification kit. A separate single-read 150-cycle Illumina NextSeq 550 flow cell was used to sequence each immunoSEQ 96-well plate. The original methods were these. Because the immunoSEQ output held only junctional sequences and lacked quality scores, the filtering could not match the filtering applied to full-length reads. To assign V/J genes and CDR3, sequences were annotated using PyIR, a Python wrapper for IgBLAST v1.9, with IMGT germline references. Any read was removed if the V/J assignment was weak (E-value above 1e-6), the CDR3 was missing, or the read contained stop codons, out-of-frame junctions, or ambiguous translated residues. A V3J clonotype was defined by an identical inferred V gene, J gene, and CDR3 amino acid sequence. To compute the percentage overlap between repertoires, the number of shared unique clonotypes was divided by the size of the smaller repertoire. Repertoire richness was assessed with RTK rarefaction, the Chao1 estimator, and Recon v2.1 estimates of unobserved clonotypes. Generation probabilities for all TCRbeta clonotypes obtained by the gDNA method from a few donors were computed using OLGA. The table was pulled from immuneACCESS by TCRdb, which kept in-frame rearrangements only. Such tables lose some clones; where checked, under half of the loss comes from unresolved V genes, and the rest has no known cause. V and J calls plus clone size are reproduced from that table; the DNA served to infer D and trimming. The sample table lists about 700,000 clones, around two thirds of them with a count of one. Clones ranked in the top ten supply under 2% of the sample.

This entry belongs to a study of shared clonotypes between healthy human individuals (dated by TCRdb to 2018 to 2021). Study-level background: The cohort included three men and two women between 18 and 49 years of age. Leukapheresis yielded between about 0.94 and 10 billion PBMCs per donor. Different laboratories and diverse techniques were used to prepare libraries and sequence TCR repertoires, to increase sequencing depth and limit assay-specific biases. For each donor, CD4 naive and CD4 memory were each run on three plates, CD8 naive on two plates, and CD8 memory on one plate. The study deeply sequenced blood TCR repertoires of about 5 healthy adults to estimate repertoire size and the extent of clonotype sharing between individuals.

The research as a whole found: Only blood was sampled, and tissue TCR repertoires likely differ from those in blood. Even with the large sequencing depth, rarefaction of the sorted-subset datasets indicated that sequencing was incomplete. Across a few donors, approximately 5% of naive CD4, 3.5% of naive CD8, 2.3% of memory CD4, and about 0.44% of memory CD8 clonotypes were shared. The genetic and exposure-history diversity represented was limited by the small number of donors. Naive subsets generally had larger estimated clonotype richness than memory subsets. Higher generation probabilities were observed for clonotypes shared by all four sorted-subset donors than for non-shared clonotypes. Pairwise subsampling indicated that sequencing depth was expected to affect the degree of clonotype sharing among donors.

Sequencing input: memory CD4+ T cells sorted from blood. Read against the paper, the sample's cell subset or site label means: CD45RA-negative fraction. The receptor chain draws on TRBV19 and TRBJ2-1; too little of a D gene remains to name it. The sequence came from a woman aged 25 to 45 in good health. The DNA sequence follows: TGTGCCAGTAGTAATGGGGTCTATGAGCAGTTCTTC. This is translated as CASSNGVYEQFF.